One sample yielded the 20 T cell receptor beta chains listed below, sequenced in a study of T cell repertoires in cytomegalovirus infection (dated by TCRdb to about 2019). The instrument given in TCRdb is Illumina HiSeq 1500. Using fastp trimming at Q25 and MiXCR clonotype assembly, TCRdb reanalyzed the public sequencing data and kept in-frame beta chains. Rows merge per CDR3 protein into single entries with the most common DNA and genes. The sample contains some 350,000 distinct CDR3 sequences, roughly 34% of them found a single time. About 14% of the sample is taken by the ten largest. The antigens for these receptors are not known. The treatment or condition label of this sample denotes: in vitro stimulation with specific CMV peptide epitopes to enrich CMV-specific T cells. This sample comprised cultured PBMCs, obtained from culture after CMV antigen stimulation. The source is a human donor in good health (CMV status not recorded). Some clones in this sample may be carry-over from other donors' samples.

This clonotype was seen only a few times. The CDR3 nucleotides are TGCGCCAGCAGCTTCGGACCAGGGAGCACAGATACGCAGTATTTT. Translated: CASSFGPGSTDTQYF. V usage is TRBV5-1 and J usage is TRBJ2-3; possible D gene TRBD1, 5 bases. The CDR3 consists of 15 residues. Trimming removed 2 bases from V and 0 bases from J, with 10 bases in between. Germline loops: CDR1 SGHRS, CDR2 YFSETQ. The entire variable domain, with the rest obtained from reference TRBV5-1 and TRBJ2-3, is as follows: KAGVTQTPRYLIKTRGQQVTLSCSPISGHRSVSWYQQTPGQGLQFLFEYFSETQRNKGNFPGRFSGRQFSNSRSEMNVSTLELGDSALYLCASSFGPGSTDTQYFGPGTRLTVL.

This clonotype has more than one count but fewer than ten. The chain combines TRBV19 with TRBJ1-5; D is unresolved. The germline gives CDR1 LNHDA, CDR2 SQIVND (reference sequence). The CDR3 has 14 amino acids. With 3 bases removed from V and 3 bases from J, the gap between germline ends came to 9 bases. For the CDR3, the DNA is TGTGCCAGTAGTATGTGGAGGGACAATCAGCCCCAGCATTTT. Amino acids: CASSMWRDNQPQHF. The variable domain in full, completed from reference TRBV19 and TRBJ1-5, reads DGGITQSPKYLFRKEGQNVTLSCEQNLNHDAMYWYRQDPGQGLRLIYYSQIVNDFQKGDIAEGYSVSREKKESFPLTVTSAQKNPTAFYLCASSMWRDNQPQHFGDGTRLSIL.

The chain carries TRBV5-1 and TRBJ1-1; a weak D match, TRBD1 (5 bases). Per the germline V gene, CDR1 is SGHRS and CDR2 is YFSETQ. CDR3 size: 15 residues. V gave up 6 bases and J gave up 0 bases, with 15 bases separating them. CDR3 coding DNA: TGCGCCAGCACTAAGAACATGGGGGTGAACACTGAAGCTTTCTTT. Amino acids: CASTKNMGVNTEAFF.

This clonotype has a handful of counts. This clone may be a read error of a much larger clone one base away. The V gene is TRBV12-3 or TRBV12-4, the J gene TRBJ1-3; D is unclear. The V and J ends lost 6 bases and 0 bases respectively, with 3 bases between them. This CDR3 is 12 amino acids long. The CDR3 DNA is TGTGCCAGCAGCCACTCTGGAAACACCATATATTTT. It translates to CASSHSGNTIYF.

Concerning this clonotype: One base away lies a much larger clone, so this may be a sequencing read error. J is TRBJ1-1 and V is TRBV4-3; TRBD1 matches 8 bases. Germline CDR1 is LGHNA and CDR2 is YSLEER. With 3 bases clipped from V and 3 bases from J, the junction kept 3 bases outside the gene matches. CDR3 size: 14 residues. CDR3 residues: CASSQEQGDTEAFF. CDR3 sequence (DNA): TGCGCCAGCAGCCAGGAACAGGGGGACACTGAAGCTTTCTTT.

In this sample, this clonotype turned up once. The CDR3 DNA reads TGTGCCAGCAACCGATTATACAATGAGCAGTTCTTC. It specifies CASNRLYNEQFF. This chain links TRBV7-2 with TRBJ2-1; D is unclear. Trimming shortened V by 7 bases and J by 4 bases, and 8 bases separated the two germline ends. The CDR3 spans 12 residues. CDR1 SGHTA and CDR2 FQGNSA come from the germline V gene.

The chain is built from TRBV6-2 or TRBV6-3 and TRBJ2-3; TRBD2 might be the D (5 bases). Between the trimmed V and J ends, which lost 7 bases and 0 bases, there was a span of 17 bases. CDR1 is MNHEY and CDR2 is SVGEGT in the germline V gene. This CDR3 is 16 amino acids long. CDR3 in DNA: TGTGCCAGCACCCCCCTTTGGAGGTCTAGCACAGATACGCAGTATTTT. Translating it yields CASTPLWRSSTDTQYF.

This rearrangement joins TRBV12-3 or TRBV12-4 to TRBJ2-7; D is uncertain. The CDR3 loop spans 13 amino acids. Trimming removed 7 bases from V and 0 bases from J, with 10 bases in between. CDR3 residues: CASTPPSSYEQYF. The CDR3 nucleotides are TGTGCCAGCACCCCTCCCTCCTCCTACGAGCAGTACTTC.

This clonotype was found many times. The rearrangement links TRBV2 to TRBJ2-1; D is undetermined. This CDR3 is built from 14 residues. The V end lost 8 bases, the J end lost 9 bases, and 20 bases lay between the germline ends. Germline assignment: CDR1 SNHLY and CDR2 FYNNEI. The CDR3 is CASGLESSIGEQFF. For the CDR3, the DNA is TGTGCCAGCGGTTTGGAATCGAGCATTGGTGAGCAGTTCTTC.

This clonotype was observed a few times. The DNA of the CDR3 is TGTGCCAGCAACTTCGGAACAAGAATCACAGATACGCAGTATTTT. Amino acid sequence: CASNFGTRITDTQYF. The J gene is TRBJ2-3, the V gene TRBV11-2; D is ambiguous. The CDR3 totals 15 residues. The germline CDR1 and CDR2 sequences are SGHAT and FQNNGV. V lost 7 bases and J 2 bases, leaving 16 bases between the germline ends.

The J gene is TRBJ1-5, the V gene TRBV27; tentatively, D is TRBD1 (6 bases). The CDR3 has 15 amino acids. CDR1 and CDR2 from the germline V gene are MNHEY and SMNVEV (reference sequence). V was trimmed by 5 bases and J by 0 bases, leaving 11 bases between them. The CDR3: CASSAYRDSNQPQHF. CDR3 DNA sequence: TGTGCCAGCAGTGCCTACAGGGATAGCAATCAGCCCCAGCATTTT.

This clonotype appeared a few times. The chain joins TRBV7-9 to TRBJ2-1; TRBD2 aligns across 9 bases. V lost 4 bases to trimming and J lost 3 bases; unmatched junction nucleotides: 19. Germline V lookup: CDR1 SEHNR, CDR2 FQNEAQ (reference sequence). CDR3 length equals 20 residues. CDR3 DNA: TGTGCCAGCAGCTCCCCACCTCCCAGCGGGAGGATTGCCTACTACAATGAGCAGTTCTTC. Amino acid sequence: CASSSPPPSGRIAYYNEQFF.

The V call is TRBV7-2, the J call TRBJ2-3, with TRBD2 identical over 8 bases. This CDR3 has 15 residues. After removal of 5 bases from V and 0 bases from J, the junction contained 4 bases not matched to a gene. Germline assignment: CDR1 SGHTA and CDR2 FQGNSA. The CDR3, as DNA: TGTGCCAGCAGCCGACTAGCGTCTAGCACAGATACGCAGTATTTT. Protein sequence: CASSRLASSTDTQYF.

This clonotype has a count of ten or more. CDR3 protein: CASSLNGFMAQHF. The DNA of the CDR3 is TGTGCCAGCAGCTTAAACGGGTTCATGGCCCAGCATTTT. This chain joins TRBV7-2 and TRBJ1-5; no definite D call. CDR1 and CDR2 (germline): SGHTA, FQGNSA. V was shortened by 2 bases and J by 11 bases, with 13 bases between the two germline ends. The CDR3 extends over 13 amino acids. The entire variable domain, with the rest obtained from reference TRBV7-2 and TRBJ1-5, is as follows: GAGVSQSPSNKVTEKGKDVELRCDPISGHTALYWYRQSLGQGLEFLIYFQGNSAPDKSGLPSDRFSAERTGGSVSTLTIQRTQQEDSAVYLCASSLNGFMAQHFGDGTRLSIL.

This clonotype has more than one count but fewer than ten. In DNA form, the CDR3 reads TGTGCCAGCAGACCGGGACCGCGGAACACTGAAGCTTTCTTT. It is translated as CASRPGPRNTEAFF. V gene TRBV7-2 combines with J gene TRBJ1-1; tentatively, D is TRBD1 (5 bases). CDR3 size: 14 residues. V lost 6 bases and J 1 base, leaving 12 bases between the germline ends. Germline V lookup: CDR1 SGHTA, CDR2 FQGNSA.

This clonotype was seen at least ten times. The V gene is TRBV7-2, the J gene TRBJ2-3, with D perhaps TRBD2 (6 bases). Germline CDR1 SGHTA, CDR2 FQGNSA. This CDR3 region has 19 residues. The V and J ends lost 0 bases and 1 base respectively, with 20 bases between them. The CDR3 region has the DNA TGTGCCAGCAGCTTAGCGAATAGTGGCGGGATATCAGGCACAGATACGCAGTATTTT. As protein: CASSLANSGGISGTDTQYF.

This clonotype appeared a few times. CDR3 region: CASSLEGMGFRVNSPLHF. Written as DNA, the CDR3 is TGTGCCAGCAGTTTAGAGGGGATGGGTTTCAGGGTTAATTCACCCCTCCACTTT. This rearrangement joins TRBV12-3 or TRBV12-4 to TRBJ1-6, with D possibly TRBD1 on 5 matching bases. The CDR3 runs 18 residues. V was trimmed by 1 base and J by 6 bases, leaving 19 bases between them.

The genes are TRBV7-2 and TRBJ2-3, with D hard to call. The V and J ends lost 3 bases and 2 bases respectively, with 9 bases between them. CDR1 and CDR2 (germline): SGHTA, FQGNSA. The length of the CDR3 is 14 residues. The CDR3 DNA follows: TGTGCCAGCAGCTTTATTAGCCCCACAGATACGCAGTATTTT. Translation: CASSFISPTDTQYF.

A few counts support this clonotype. The chain's CDR3 is CASSYVSGQETQYF. The CDR3 DNA reads as TGTGCCAGCAGTTACGTCTCAGGGCAAGAGACCCAGTACTTC. The chain couples TRBV6-5 to TRBJ2-5, with a weak D call TRBD1 (5 bases). Between the trimmed V and J ends, which lost 2 bases and 2 bases, there was a span of 9 bases. The germline V gene has CDR1 MNHEY and CDR2 SVGAGI. CDR3 size: 14 residues.

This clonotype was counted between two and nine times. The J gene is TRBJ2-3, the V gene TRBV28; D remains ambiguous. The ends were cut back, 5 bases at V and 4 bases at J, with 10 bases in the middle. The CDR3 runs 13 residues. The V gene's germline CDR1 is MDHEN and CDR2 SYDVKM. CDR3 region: CASSTEIADTQYF. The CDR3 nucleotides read TGTGCCAGCAGTACGGAGATCGCAGATACGCAGTATTTT.